This T cell receptor (beta chain) was sequenced during a study of response to subunit inactivated influenza vaccine. One entry per CDR3 protein results from TCRdb running MiXCR on the RT-PCR reads. Of hundreds of thousands of distinct CDR3 sequences listed, less than 30% were seen once; the top ten hold 1.9%. CDR3 length: 15 amino acids. J lost 5 bases, V lost 3 bases, and 10 bases had no gene match. Looked up from germline, CDR1 is SGDLS and CDR2 is YYNGEE. In the case of this clonotype: The antigen remains unidentified.

Study-wide findings and caveats: Each seasonal influenza vaccination recruits few new T cells, the authors suggested.

The V gene is TRBV9, the J gene TRBJ1-1; 7 nucleotides match TRBD1. The receptor's source is a man over 45 who received an inactivated influenza vaccine. Sequencing used CD4+ T cells sorted from PBMCs, obtained more than 4 days after vaccination. CDR3 loop: CASSAFDRDGTEAFF. CDR3 in DNA: TGTGCCAGCAGCGCCTTCGACAGGGATGGGACTGAAGCTTTCTTT.